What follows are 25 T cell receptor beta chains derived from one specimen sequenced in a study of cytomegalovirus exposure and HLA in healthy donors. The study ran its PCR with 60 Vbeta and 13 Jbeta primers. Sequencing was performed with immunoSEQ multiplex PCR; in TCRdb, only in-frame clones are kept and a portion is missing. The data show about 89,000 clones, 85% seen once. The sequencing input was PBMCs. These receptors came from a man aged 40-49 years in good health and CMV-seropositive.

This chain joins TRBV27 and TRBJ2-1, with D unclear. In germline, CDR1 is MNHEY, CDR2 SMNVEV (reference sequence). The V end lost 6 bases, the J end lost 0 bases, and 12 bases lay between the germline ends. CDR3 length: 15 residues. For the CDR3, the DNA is TGTGCCAGCAGCTCCGAGGCCCCCTCCTACAATGAGCAGTTCTTC. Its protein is CASSSEAPSYNEQFF.

The DNA for the CDR3 is TGTGCCAGCAGTGGGAGTAGTGCCAGCTACACAGATACGCAGTATTTT. It yields the protein CASSGSSASYTDTQYF. The rearrangement joins TRBV6-6 to TRBJ2-3; D is possibly TRBD2 (5 bases). CDR1 and CDR2 (germline): MNHNY, SVGAGI (reference sequence). Trimming removed 5 bases at V and 2 bases at J, with 17 bases between. The CDR3 spans 16 residues.

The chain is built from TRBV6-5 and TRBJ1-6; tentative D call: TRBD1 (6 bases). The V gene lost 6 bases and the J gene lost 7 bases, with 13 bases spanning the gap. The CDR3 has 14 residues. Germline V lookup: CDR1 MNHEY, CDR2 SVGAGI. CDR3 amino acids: CASRLQGRNSPLHF. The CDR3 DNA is TGTGCCAGCAGACTACAGGGCCGCAATTCACCCCTCCACTTT.

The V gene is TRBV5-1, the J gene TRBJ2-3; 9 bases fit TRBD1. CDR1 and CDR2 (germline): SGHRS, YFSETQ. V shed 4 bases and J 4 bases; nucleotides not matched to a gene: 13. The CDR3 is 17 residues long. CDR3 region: CASSQDRGSLSADTQYF. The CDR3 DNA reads TGCGCCAGCAGCCAAGACAGGGGGTCCCTTAGCGCAGATACGCAGTATTTT.

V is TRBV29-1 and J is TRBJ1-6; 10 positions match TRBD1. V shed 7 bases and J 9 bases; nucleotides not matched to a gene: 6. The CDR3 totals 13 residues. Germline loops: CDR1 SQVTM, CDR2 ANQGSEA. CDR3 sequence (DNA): TGCAGCGCTGGGACAGGGGAAGGTTCACCCCTCCACTTT. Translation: CSAGTGEGSPLHF.

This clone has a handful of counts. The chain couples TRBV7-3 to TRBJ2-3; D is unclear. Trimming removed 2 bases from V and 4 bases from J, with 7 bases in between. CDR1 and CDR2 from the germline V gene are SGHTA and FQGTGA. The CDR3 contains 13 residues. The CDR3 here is CASSLFEADTQYF. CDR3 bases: TGTGCCAGCAGCTTATTCGAGGCAGATACGCAGTATTTT.

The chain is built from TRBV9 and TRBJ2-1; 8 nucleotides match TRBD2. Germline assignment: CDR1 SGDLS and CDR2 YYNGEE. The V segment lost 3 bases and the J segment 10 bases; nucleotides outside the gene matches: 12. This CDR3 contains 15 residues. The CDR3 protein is CASSAPGLGLKEQFF. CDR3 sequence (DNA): TGTGCCAGCAGCGCCCCGGGACTAGGTCTCAAAGAGCAGTTCTTC.

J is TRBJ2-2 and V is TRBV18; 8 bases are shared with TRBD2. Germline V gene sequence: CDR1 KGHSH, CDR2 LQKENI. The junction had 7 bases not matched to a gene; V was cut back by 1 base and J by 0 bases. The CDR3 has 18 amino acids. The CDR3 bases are TGTGCCAGCTCACCACGCAATCTAGCGGGCCCGAACACCGGGGAGCTGTTTTTT. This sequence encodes CASSPRNLAGPNTGELFF.

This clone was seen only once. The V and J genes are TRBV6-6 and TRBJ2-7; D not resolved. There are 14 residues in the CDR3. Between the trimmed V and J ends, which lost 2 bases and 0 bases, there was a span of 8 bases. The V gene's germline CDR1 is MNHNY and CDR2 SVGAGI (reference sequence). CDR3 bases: TGTGCCAGCAGTTACGGGCACCCCTCCTACGAGCAGTACTTC. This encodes CASSYGHPSYEQYF.

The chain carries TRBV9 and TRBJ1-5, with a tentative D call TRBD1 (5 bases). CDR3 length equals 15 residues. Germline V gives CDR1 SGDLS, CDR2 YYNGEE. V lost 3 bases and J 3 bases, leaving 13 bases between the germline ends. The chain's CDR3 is CASSADTGPNQPQHF. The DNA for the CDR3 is TGTGCCAGCAGCGCGGACACGGGCCCCAATCAGCCCCAGCATTTT. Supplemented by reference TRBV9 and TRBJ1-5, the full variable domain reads DSGVTQTPKHLITATGQRVTLRCSPRSGDLSVYWYQQSLDQGLQFLIQYYNGEERAKGNILERFSAQQFPDLHSELNLSSLELGDSALYFCASSADTGPNQPQHFGDGTRLSIL.

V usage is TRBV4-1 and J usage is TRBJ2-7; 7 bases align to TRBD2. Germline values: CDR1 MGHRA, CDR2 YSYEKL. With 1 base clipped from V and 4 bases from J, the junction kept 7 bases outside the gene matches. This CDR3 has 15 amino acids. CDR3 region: CASSQGGGPGYEQYF. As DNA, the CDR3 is TGCGCCAGCAGCCAAGGGGGAGGGCCAGGTTACGAGCAGTACTTC.

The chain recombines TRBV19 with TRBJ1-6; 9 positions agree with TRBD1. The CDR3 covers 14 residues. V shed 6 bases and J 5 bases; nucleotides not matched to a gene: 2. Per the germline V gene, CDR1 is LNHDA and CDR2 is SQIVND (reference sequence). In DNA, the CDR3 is TGTGCCAGTAGACGGACAGGGGATAATTCACCCCTCCACTTT. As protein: CASRRTGDNSPLHF.

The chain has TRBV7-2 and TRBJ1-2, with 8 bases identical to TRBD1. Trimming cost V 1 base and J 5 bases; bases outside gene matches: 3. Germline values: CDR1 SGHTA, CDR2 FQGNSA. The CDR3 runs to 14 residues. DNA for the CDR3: TGTGCCAGCAGCTTAGAACAGGGGGGGTATGGCTACACCTTC. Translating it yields CASSLEQGGYGYTF. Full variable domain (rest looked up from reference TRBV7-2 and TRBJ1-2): GAGVSQSPSNKVTEKGKDVELRCDPISGHTALYWYRQSLGQGLEFLIYFQGNSAPDKSGLPSDRFSAERTGGSVSTLTIQRTQQEDSAVYLCASSLEQGGYGYTFGSGTRLTVV.

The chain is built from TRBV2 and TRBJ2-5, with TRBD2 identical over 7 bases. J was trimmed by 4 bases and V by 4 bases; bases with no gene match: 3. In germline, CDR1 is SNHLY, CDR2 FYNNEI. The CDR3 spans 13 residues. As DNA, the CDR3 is TGTGCCAGCAGTGGCGGGAGAGGAGAGACCCAGTACTTC. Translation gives CASSGGRGETQYF.

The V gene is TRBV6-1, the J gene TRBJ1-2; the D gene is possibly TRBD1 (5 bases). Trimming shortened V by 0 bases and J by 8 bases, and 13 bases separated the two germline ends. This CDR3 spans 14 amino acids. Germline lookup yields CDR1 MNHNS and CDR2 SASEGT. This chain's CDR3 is CASSEALQGRGYTF. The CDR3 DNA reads TGTGCCAGCAGTGAAGCGCTTCAGGGTAGGGGCTACACCTTC.

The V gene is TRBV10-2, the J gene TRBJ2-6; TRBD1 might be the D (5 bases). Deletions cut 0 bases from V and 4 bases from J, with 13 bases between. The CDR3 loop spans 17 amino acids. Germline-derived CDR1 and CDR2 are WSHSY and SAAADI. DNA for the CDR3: TGCGCCAGCAGTGAGTCGGTAGGGGCAGGCGGGGCCAACGTCCTGACTTTC. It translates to CASSESVGAGGANVLTF.

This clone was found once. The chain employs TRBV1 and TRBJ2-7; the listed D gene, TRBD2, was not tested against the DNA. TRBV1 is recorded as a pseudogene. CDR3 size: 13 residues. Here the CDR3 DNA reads TGCACCAGCAGCCTAAAGCCTCCCTACGAGCAGTACTTC. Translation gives CTSSLKPPYEQYF.

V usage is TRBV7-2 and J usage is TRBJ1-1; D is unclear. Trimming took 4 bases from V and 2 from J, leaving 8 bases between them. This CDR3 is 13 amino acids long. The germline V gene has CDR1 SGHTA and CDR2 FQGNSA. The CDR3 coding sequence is TGTGCCAGCAGCTCACAGAGAAACACTGAAGCTTTCTTT. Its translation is CASSSQRNTEAFF.

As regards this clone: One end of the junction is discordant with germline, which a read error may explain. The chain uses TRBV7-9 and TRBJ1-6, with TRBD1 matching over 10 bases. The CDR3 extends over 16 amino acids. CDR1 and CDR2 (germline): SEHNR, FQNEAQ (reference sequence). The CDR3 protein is CSSSLRQGAMNSPLHF. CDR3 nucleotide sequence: TGTTCCAGCAGCCTCAGACAGGGGGCAATGAATTCACCCCTCCACTTT.

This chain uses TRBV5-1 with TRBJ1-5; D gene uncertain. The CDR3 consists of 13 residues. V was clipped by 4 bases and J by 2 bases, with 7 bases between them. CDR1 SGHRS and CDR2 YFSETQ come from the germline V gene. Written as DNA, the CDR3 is TGCGCCAGCAGCCCCCAGGGCAATCAGCCCCAGCATTTT. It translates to CASSPQGNQPQHF.

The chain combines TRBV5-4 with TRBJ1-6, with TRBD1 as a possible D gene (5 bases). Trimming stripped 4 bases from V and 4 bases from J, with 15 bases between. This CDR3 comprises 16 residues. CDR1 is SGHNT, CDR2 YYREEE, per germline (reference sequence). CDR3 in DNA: TGTGCCAGCAGCCTGGGACCGGCCGGGTATAATTCACCCCTCCACTTT. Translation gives CASSLGPAGYNSPLHF.

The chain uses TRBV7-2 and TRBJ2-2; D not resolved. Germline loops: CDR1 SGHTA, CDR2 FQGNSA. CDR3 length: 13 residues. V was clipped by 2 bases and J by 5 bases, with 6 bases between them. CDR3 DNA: TGTGCCAGCAGCTTAAGTCGGACCGGGGAGCTGTTTTTT. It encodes CASSLSRTGELFF.

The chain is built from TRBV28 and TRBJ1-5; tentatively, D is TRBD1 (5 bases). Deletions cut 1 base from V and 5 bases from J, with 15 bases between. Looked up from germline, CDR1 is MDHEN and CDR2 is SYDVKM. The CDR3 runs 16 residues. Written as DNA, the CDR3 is TGTGCCAGCAGTTTATTCGGCGCGGGGCCTGATCAGCCCCAGCATTTT. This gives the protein CASSLFGAGPDQPQHF.

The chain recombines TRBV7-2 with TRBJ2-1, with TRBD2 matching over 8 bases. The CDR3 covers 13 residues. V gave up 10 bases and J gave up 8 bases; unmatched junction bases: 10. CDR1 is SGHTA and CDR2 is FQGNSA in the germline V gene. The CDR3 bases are TGTGCCACTACGGGACTAGGATGGCATGAGCAGTTCTTC. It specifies CATTGLGWHEQFF.

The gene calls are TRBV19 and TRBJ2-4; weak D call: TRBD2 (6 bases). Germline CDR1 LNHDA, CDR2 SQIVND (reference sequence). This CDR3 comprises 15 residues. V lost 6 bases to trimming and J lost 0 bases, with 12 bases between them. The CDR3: CASRPGTVAKNIQYF. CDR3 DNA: TGTGCCAGTAGACCAGGGACTGTAGCCAAAAACATTCAGTACTTC.